This T cell receptor (beta chain) stems from a study of graft-versus-host responses after intestinal transplantation. Study at large: Every transplant recipient was induced with anti-thymocyte globulin, then maintained on tacrolimus and steroids for roughly 3 years.

Sequencing was performed with immunoSEQ multiplex PCR; in TCRdb, only in-frame clones are kept and a portion is missing. The repertoire includes around 77,000 clones, approximately 94% of them detected once, and about 0.56% sits in the top ten. Of note for this clone: Its target is unknown.

CDR3 size: 14 residues. CDR1 is SGHDT, CDR2 YYEEEE, per germline. V lost 4 bases and J 7 bases, leaving 17 bases between the germline ends. Study conclusions and caveats: GvH clones appeared in recipient marrow, some first in ileum or blood.

The sequence came from a human donor who received an intestinal transplant. This specimen consisted of unstimulated CD8+ T cells sorted from spleen or lymph node cells, obtained before intestinal transplant. The gene calls are TRBV5-6 and TRBJ2-5; D might be TRBD1 or TRBD2, each matching 5 bases. The DNA for the CDR3 is TGTGCCAGCAGCGGACCCGGGACGACGGGGACCCAGTACTTC. Its translation: CASSGPGTTGTQYF.